This entry lists 10 T cell receptor beta chains sequenced from one sample in a study of blood T cell repertoires in COVID-19. Some clones are missing from TCRdb's copy, which holds only in-frame ones; the method was immunoSEQ multiplex PCR. Among approximately 72,000 clones, approximately 85% were seen once, and the ten largest hold roughly a third. Sequencing was performed on peripheral blood. These receptors were collected from a woman older than 75 with active or convalescent COVID-19.

The chain has TRBV2 and TRBJ2-4; 8 bases align to TRBD1. The ends lost 4 bases at V and 14 bases at J; junction bases unmatched: 4. The CDR3 is 11 amino acids. Germline loops: CDR1 SNHLY, CDR2 FYNNEI. CDR3 bases: TGTGCCAGCAGTGTGGGACAGGACGAGTACTTC. It specifies CASSVGQDEYF.

The rearrangement joins TRBV5-1 to TRBJ1-4; D gene ambiguous. CDR1 and CDR2 (germline): SGHRS, YFSETQ. The length of the CDR3 is 15 residues. V was pared by 4 bases and J by 8 bases, with 18 bases between. DNA for the CDR3: TGCGCCAGCAGCGACACCCACGGGGAGAAAGAAAAACTGTTTTTT. Translated: CASSDTHGEKEKLFF. The variable domain in full, with the rest retrieved from reference TRBV5-1 and TRBJ1-4, is KAGVTQTPRYLIKTRGQQVTLSCSPISGHRSVSWYQQTPGQGLQFLFEYFSETQRNKGNFPGRFSGRQFSNSRSEMNVSTLELGDSALYLCASSDTHGEKEKLFFGSGTQLSVL.

The rearrangement links TRBV19 to TRBJ1-1, with TRBD1 matching 9 bases. The CDR3 totals 16 residues. Germline V lookup: CDR1 LNHDA, CDR2 SQIVND (reference sequence). V was clipped by 6 bases and J by 1 base; unmatched bases: 9. CDR3 in DNA: TGTGCCAGTAGCACACAGGGGGCTGGAGGGAACACTGAAGCTTTCTTT. Encoded protein: CASSTQGAGGNTEAFF.

The chain couples TRBV18 to TRBJ1-2, with TRBD1 matching 7 bases. Germline CDR1 reads KGHSH; CDR2 reads LQKENI. Trimming at V came to 6 bases and at J to 5 bases, leaving 18 bases not matched to a gene. The CDR3 is made up of 17 amino acids. CDR3 sequence: CASSQDGQARVRYGYTF. DNA for the CDR3: TGTGCCAGCTCTCAAGATGGACAGGCTAGAGTACGATATGGCTACACCTTC.

The chain combines TRBV5-1 with TRBJ2-5; D is undetermined. Deletions cut 0 bases from V and 5 bases from J, with 11 bases between. From germline, CDR1 is SGHRS and CDR2 YFSETQ. The CDR3 extends over 14 amino acids. CDR3 sequence: CASSLGDILETQYF. CDR3 in DNA: TGCGCCAGCAGCTTGGGTGACATTTTGGAGACCCAGTACTTC.

The chain carries TRBV6-5 and TRBJ1-2; TRBD1 matches 7 bases. Per germline, CDR1 MNHEY and CDR2 SVGAGI. The CDR3 contains 14 residues. J lost 10 bases, V lost 5 bases, and 13 bases had no gene match. The CDR3 DNA follows: TGTGCCAGCAGTCAACTCCGGACAGGTTCGGCCTACACCTTC. Amino acid sequence: CASSQLRTGSAYTF.

The genes are TRBV19 and TRBJ2-2; tentative D call: TRBD2 (5 bases). The germline CDR1 and CDR2 sequences are LNHDA and SQIVND (reference sequence). The CDR3 sequence is 14 residues long. V was pared by 7 bases and J by 3 bases, with 12 bases between. CDR3 sequence (DNA): TGTGCCAGTAACCAGGAGGCCTACACCGGGGAGCTGTTTTTT. It codes for CASNQEAYTGELFF. Filled out from reference TRBV19 and TRBJ2-2, the complete variable domain reads DGGITQSPKYLFRKEGQNVTLSCEQNLNHDAMYWYRQDPGQGLRLIYYSQIVNDFQKGDIAEGYSVSREKKESFPLTVTSAQKNPTAFYLCASNQEAYTGELFFGEGSRLTVL.

This clone was recorded only once. In DNA form, the CDR3 reads TGTGCCAGCAGCCGGGACAGTCAAGAGACCCAGTACTTC. Translated: CASSRDSQETQYF. The chain joins TRBV7-9 to TRBJ2-5, with 7 bases aligning to TRBD1. The length of the CDR3 is 13 residues. V dropped 5 bases and J dropped 2; count of bases not matched to a gene: 2. Per germline, CDR1 SEHNR and CDR2 FQNEAQ (reference sequence).

This chain uses TRBV14 with TRBJ1-6; D might be TRBD1 (5 bases). The CDR3 totals 17 residues. Germline V lookup: CDR1 SGHDN, CDR2 FVKESK. V gave up 0 bases and J gave up 8 bases, with 17 bases separating them. The CDR3 DNA is TGTGCCAGCAGCCAAGATCTGGGGCTGGACGGAGATTCACCCCTCCACTTT. Its protein is CASSQDLGLDGDSPLHF.

The chain has TRBV2 and TRBJ2-1; TRBD1 agrees at 8 bases. In germline, CDR1 is SNHLY, CDR2 FYNNEI. The CDR3 covers 15 residues. With 6 bases clipped from V and 8 bases from J, the junction kept 12 bases outside the gene matches. CDR3 in DNA: TGTGCCAGCAGCTCCGGACAGGGTAGTTGGGATGAGCAGTTCTTC. It encodes CASSSGQGSWDEQFF.